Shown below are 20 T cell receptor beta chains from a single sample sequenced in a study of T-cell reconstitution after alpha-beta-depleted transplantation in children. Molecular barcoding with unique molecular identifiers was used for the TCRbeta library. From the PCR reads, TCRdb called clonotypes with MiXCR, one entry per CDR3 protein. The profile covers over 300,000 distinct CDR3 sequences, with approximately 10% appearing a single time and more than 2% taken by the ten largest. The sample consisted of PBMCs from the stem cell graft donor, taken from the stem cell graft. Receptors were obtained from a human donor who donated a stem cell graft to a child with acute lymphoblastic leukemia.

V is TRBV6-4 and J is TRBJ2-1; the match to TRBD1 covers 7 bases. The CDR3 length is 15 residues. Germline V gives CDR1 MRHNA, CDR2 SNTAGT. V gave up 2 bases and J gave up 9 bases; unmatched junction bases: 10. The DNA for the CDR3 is TGTGCCAGCAGTGACGGAATAGGGGGCAATTCTGAGCAGTTCTTC. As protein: CASSDGIGGNSEQFF.

As DNA, the CDR3 is TGTGCCAGCAGTTTAGCAGTCAACTCTGGAAACACCATATATTTT. Protein: CASSLAVNSGNTIYF. This chain links TRBV12-3 or TRBV12-4 with TRBJ1-3; the D is unclear. The CDR3 spans 15 residues. Deletions cut 0 bases from V and 0 bases from J, with 6 bases between.

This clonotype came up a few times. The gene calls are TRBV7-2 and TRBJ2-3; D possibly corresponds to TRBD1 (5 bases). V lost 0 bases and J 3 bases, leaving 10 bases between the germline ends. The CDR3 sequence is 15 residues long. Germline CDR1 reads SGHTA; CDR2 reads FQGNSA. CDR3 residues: CASSLARAATDTQYF. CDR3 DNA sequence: TGTGCCAGCAGCTTAGCCAGGGCCGCGACAGATACGCAGTATTTT.

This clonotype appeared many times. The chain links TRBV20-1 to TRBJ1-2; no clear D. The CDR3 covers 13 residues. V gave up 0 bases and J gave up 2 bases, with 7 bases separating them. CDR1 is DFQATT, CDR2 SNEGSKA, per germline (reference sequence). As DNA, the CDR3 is TGCAGTGCTAGAGATTCCCAGAACTATGGCTACACCTTC. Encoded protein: CSARDSQNYGYTF.

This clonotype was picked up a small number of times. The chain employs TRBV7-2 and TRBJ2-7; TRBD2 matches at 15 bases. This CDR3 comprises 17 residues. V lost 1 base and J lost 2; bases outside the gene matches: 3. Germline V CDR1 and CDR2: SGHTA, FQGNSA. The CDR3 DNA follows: TGTGCCAGCAGCTTAGTTGGACTAGCGGGAGGGGCCTACGAGCAGTACTTC. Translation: CASSLVGLAGGAYEQYF.

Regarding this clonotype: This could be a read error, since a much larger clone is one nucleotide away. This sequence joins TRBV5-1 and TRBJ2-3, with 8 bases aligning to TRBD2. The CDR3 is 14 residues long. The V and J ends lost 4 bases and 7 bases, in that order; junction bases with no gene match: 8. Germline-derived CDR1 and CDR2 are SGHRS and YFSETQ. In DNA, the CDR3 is TGCGCCAGCAGCAGGGGACTAGATGCCAATACGCAGTATTTT. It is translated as CASSRGLDANTQYF.

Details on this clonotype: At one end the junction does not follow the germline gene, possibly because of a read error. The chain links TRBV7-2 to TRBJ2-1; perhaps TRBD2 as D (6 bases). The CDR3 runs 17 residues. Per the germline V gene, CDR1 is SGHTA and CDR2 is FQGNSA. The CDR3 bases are TGTGCCATCAGCTTAGCGGCCAGCGGTAGTGCCTACAATGAGCAGTTCTTC. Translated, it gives CAISLAASGSAYNEQFF.

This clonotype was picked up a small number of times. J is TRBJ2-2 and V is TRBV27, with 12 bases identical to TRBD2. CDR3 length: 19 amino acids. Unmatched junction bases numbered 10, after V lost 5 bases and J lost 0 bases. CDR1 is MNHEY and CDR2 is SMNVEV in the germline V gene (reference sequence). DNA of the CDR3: TGTGCCAGCAGTCCCAGACGGACTAGCGGGATAACGAACACCGGGGAGCTGTTTTTT. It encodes CASSPRRTSGITNTGELFF.

CDR3 protein: CSVISYEQYF. In DNA form, the CDR3 reads TGCAGCGTTATTTCCTACGAGCAGTACTTC. The rearrangement joins TRBV29-1 to TRBJ2-7, with D uncertain. With 5 bases removed from V and 1 base from J, the gap between germline ends came to 3 bases. This CDR3 contains 10 residues. Germline V gene data show CDR1 as SQVTM and CDR2 as ANQGSEA.

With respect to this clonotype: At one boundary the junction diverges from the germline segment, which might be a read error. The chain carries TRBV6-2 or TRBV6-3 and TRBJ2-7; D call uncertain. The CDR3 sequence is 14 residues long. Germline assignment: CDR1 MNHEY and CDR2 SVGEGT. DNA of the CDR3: TGTGCCAGCAGTTACGTGGCCTACTCCTACCAGCAGTACTTC. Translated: CASSYVAYSYQQYF.

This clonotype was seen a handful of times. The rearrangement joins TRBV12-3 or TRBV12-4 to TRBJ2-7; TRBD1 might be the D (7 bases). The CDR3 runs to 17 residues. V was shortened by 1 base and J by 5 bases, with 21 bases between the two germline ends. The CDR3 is CASSLEAPRGRFNEQYF. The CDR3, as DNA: TGTGCCAGCAGTTTAGAGGCCCCCAGGGGGAGGTTCAACGAGCAGTACTTC.

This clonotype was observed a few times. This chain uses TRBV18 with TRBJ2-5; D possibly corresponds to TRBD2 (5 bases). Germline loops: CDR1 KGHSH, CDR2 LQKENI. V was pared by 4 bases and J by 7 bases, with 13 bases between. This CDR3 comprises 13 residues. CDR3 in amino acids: CASSLEARGTQYF. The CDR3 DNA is TGTGCCAGCTCACTCGAGGCCCGGGGGACCCAGTACTTC.

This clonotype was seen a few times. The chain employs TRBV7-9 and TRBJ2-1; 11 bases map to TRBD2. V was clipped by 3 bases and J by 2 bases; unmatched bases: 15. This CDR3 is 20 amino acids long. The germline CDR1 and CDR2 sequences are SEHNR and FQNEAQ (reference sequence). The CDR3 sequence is CASSFTPFSSGRPPYNEQFF. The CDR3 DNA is TGTGCCAGCAGCTTCACCCCTTTCTCTAGCGGGAGGCCTCCCTACAATGAGCAGTTCTTC.

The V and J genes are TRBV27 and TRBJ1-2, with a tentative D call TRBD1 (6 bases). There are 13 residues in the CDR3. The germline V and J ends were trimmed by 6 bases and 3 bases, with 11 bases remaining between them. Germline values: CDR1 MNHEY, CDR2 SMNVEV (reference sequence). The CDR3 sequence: CASSFQGYYGYTF. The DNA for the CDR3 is TGTGCCAGCAGCTTTCAGGGGTACTATGGCTACACCTTC.

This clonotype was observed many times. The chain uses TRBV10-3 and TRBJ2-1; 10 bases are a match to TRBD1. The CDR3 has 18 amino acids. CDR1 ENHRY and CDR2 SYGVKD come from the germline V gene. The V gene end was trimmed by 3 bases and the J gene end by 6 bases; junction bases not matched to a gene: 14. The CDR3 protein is CAISELSGTGDRSNEQFF. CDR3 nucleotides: TGTGCCATCAGTGAACTGAGTGGGACAGGGGACCGAAGCAATGAGCAGTTCTTC.

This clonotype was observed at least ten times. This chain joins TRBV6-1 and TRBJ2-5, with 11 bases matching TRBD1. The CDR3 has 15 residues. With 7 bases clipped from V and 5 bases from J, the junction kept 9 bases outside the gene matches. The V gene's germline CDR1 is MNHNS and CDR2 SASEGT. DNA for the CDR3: TGTGCCAGCACCGGGACAGGGGGTTCGTGGGAGACCCAGTACTTC. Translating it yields CASTGTGGSWETQYF.

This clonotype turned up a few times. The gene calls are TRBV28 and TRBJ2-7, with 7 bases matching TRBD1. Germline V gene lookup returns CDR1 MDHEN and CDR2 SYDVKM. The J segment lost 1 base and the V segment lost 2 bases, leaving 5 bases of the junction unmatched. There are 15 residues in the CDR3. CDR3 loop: CASSLARGLSYEQYF. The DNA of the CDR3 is TGTGCCAGCAGTTTAGCGAGGGGGCTTTCCTACGAGCAGTACTTC.

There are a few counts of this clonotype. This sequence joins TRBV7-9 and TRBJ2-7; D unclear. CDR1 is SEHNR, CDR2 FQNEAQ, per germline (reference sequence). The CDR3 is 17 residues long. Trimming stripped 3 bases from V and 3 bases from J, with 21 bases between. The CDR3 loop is CASSFPFDSQLYYEQYF. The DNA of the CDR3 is TGTGCCAGCAGCTTCCCCTTCGATAGCCAACTCTACTACGAGCAGTACTTC.

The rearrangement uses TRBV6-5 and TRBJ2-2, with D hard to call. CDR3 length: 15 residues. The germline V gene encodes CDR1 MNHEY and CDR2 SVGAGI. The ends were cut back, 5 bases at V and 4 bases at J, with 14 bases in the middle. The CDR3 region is CASSTRPLGTGELFF. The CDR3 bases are TGTGCCAGCAGTACTCGCCCGTTGGGCACCGGGGAGCTGTTTTTT.

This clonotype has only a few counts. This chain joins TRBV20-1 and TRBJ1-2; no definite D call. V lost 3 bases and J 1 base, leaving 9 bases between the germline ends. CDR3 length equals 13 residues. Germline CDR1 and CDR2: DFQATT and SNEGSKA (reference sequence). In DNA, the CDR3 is TGCAGTGCTAGTGTAGGGATTAACTATGGCTACACCTTC. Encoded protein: CSASVGINYGYTF.